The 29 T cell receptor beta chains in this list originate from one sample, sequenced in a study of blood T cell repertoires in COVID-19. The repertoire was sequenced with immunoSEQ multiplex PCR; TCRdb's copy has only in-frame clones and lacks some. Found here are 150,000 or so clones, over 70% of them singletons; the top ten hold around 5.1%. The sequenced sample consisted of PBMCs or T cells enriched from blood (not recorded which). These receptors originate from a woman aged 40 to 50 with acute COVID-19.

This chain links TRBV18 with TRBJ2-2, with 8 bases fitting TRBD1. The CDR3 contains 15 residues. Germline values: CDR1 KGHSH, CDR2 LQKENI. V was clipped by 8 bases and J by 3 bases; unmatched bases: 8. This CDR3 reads CASPRGLGDTGELFF. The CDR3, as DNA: TGTGCCAGCCCCAGGGGGCTCGGGGACACCGGGGAGCTGTTTTTT.

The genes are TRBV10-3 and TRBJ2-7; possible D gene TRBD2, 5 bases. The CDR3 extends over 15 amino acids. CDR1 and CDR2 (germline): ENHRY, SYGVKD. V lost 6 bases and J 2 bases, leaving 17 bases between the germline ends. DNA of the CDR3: TGTGCCATCAGCTCCGGGGTTACTACACCCTACGAGCAGTACGTC. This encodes CAISSGVTTPYEQYV.

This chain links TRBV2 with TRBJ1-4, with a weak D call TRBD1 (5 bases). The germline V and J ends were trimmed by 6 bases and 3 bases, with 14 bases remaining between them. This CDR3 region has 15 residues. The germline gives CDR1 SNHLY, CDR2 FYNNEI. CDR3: CASSQGGGANEKLFF. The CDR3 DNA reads TGTGCCAGCAGCCAAGGCGGGGGAGCTAATGAAAAACTGTTTTTT.

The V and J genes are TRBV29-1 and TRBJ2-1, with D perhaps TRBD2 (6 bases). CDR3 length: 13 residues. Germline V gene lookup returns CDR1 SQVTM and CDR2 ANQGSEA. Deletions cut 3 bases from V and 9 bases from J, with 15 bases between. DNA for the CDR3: TGCAGCGTTGAGGGCCACACTAGCACTGAGCAGTTCTTC. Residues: CSVEGHTSTEQFF.

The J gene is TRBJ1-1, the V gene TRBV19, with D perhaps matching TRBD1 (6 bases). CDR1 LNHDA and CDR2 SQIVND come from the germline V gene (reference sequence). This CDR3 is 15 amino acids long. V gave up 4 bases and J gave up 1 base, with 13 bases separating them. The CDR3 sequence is CASSTSDRRNTEAFF. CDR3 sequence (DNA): TGTGCCAGTAGTACGTCAGACAGGCGGAACACTGAAGCTTTCTTT.

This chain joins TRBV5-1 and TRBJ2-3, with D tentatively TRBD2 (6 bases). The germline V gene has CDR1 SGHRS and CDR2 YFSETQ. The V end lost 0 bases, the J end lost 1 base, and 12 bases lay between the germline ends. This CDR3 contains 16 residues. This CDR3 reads CASSLVPSAGTDTQYF. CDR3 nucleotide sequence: TGCGCCAGCAGCTTGGTCCCTAGCGCGGGCACAGATACGCAGTATTTT.

CDR3 protein: CASQPGIQETQYF. The CDR3 DNA is TGTGCCAGCCAACCAGGGATCCAAGAGACCCAGTACTTC. This chain connects TRBV6-5 to TRBJ2-5; D might be TRBD1 (5 bases). V was shortened by 8 bases and J by 1 base, with 11 bases between the two germline ends. Germline CDR1 MNHEY, CDR2 SVGAGI. This CDR3 region has 13 residues.

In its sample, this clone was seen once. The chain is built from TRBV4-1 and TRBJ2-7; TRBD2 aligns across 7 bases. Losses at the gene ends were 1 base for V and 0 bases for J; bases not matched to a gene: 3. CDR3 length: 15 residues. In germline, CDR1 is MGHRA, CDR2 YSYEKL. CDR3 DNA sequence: TGCGCCAGCAGCCAAGGGGGGGGTAGCTCCTACGAGCAGTACGTC. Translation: CASSQGGGSSYEQYV.

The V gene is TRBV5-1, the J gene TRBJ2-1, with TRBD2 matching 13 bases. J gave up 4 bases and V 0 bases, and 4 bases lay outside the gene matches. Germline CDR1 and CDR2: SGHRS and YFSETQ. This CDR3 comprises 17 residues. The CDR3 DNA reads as TGCGCCAGCAGCTTGGCCACTAGCGGGAGGGCTTACAATGAGCAGTTCTTC. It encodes CASSLATSGRAYNEQFF. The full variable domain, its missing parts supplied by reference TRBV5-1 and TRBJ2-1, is KAGVTQTPRYLIKTRGQQVTLSCSPISGHRSVSWYQQTPGQGLQFLFEYFSETQRNKGNFPGRFSGRQFSNSRSEMNVSTLELGDSALYLCASSLATSGRAYNEQFFGPGTRLTVL.

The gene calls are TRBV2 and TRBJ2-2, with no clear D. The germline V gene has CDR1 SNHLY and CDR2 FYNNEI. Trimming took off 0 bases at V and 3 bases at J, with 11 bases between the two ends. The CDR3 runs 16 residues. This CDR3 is CASSEALDSHTGELFF. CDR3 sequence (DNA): TGTGCCAGCAGTGAAGCGCTTGACTCCCACACCGGGGAGCTGTTTTTT.

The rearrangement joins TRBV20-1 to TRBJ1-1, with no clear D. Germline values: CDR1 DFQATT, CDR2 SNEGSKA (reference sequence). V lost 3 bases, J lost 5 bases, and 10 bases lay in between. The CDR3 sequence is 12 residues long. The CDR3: CSASVSETEAFF. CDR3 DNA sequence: TGCAGTGCTAGTGTTTCTGAGACTGAAGCTTTCTTT.

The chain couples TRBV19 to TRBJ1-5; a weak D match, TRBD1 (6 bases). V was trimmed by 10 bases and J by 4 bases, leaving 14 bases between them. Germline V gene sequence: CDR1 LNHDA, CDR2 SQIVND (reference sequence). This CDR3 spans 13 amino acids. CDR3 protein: CATGQPRNQPQHF. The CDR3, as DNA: TGTGCCACCGGACAGCCTCGGAATCAGCCCCAGCATTTT.

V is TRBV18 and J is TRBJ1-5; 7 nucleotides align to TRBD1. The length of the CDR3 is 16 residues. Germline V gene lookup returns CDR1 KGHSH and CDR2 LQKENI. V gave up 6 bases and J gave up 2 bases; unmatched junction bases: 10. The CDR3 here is CASSSGQAGGNQPQHF. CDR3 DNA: TGTGCCAGCTCTAGCGGACAGGCAGGGGGCAATCAGCCCCAGCATTTT.

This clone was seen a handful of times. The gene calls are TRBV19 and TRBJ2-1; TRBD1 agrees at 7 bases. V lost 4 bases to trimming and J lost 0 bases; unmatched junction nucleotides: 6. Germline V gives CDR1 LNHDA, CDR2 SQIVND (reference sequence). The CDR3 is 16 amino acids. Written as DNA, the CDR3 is TGTGCCAGTAGTACCGGGGACAGCCGCTCCTACAATGAGCAGTTCTTC. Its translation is CASSTGDSRSYNEQFF.

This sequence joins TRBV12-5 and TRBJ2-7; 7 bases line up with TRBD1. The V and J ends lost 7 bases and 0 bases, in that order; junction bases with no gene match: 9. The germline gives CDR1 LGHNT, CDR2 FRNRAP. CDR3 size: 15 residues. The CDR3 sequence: CASALQGVLSYEQYV. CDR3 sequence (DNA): TGTGCTAGTGCACTTCAGGGGGTCCTCTCCTACGAGCAGTACGTC.

DNA for the CDR3: TGTGCCTGGGCGGTTGATAGCAATCAGCCCCAGCATTTT. Amino acid sequence: CAWAVDSNQPQHF. This rearrangement joins TRBV30 to TRBJ1-5, with D hard to call. The germline CDR1 and CDR2 sequences are GTSNPN and SVGIG (reference sequence). Trimming took 5 bases from V and 0 from J, leaving 8 bases between them. This CDR3 has 13 amino acids.

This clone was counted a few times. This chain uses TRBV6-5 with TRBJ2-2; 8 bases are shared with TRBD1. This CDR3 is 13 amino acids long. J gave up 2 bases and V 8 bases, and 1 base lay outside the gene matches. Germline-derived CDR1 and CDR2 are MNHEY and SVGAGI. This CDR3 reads CASDRGNTGELFF. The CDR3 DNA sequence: TGTGCCAGCGACAGGGGCAACACCGGGGAGCTGTTTTTT.

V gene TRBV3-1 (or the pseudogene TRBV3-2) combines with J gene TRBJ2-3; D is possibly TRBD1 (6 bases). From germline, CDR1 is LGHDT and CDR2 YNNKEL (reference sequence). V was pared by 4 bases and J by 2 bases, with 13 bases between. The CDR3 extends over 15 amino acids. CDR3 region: CASSPGTFNTDTQYF. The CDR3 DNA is TGTGCCAGCAGCCCCGGGACATTCAACACAGATACGCAGTATTTT.

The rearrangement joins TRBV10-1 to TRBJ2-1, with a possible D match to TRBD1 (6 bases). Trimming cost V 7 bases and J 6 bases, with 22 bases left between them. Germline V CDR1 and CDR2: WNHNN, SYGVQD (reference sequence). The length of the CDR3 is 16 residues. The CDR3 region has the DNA TGCGCCAGCAATCCCGGGACACCCAGCCGTCCCAATGAGCAGTTCTTC. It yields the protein CASNPGTPSRPNEQFF.

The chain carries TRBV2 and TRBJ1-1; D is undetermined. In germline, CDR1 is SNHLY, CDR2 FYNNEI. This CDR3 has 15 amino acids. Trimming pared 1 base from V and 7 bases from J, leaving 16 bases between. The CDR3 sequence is CASSEEMVRRGEAFF. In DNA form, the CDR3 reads TGTGCCAGCAGTGAAGAGATGGTCCGGCGGGGTGAAGCTTTCTTT.

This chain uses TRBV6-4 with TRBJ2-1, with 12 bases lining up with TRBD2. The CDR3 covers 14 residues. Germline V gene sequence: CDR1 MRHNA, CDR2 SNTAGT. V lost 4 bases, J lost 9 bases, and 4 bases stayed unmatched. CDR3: CASSGLAGDGEQFF. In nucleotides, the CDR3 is TGTGCCAGCAGTGGACTAGCGGGAGATGGTGAGCAGTTCTTC.

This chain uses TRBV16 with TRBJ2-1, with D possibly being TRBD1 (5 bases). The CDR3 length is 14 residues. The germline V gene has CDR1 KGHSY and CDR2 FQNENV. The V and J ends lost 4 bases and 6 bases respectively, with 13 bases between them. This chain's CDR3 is CASSPKRQTNEQFF. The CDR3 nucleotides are TGTGCCAGCAGCCCTAAGAGACAGACCAATGAGCAGTTCTTC.

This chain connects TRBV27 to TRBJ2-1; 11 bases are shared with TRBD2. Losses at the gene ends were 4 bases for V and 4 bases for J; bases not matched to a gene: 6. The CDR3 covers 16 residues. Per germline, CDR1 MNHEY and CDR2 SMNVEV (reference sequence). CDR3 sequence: CASSSISGRGYNEQFF. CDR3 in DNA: TGTGCCAGCAGTTCCATTAGCGGGAGGGGGTACAATGAGCAGTTCTTC.

Here the CDR3 DNA reads TGTGCCAGCAGCGTAAGCAGGGGGCGGAATGGCTACACCTTC. It translates to CASSVSRGRNGYTF. This chain uses TRBV9 with TRBJ1-2; 8 bases align to TRBD1. The CDR3 has 14 residues. Per the germline V gene, CDR1 is SGDLS and CDR2 is YYNGEE. V dropped 1 base and J dropped 6; count of bases not matched to a gene: 5.

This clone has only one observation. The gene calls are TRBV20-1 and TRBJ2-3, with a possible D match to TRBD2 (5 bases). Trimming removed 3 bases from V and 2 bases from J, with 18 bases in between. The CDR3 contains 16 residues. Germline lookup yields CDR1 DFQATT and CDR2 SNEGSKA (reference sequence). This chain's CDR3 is CSASSDQAEPTDTQYF. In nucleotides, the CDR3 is TGCAGTGCTAGTTCCGATCAAGCGGAGCCCACAGATACGCAGTATTTT.

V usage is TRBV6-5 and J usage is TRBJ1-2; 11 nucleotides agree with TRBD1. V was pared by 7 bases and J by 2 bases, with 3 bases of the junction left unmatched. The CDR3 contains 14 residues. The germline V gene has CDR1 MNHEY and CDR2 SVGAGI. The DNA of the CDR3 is TGTGCCAGCATAGGGACAGGGGGAAACTATGGCTACACCTTC. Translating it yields CASIGTGGNYGYTF.

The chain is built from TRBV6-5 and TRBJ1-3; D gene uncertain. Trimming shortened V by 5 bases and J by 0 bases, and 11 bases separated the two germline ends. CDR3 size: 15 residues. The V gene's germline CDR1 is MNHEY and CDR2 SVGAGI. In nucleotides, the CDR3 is TGTGCCAGCAGTCGAGAGAGTATCTCTGGAAACACCATATATTTT. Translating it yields CASSRESISGNTIYF.

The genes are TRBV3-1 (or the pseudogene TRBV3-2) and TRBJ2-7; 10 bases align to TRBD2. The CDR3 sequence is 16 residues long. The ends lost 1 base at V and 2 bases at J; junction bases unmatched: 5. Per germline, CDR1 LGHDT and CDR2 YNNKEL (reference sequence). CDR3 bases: TGTGCCAGCAGCCAAGTTTCCAGCGGGAGGGCCTACGAGCAGTACTTC. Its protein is CASSQVSSGRAYEQYF.

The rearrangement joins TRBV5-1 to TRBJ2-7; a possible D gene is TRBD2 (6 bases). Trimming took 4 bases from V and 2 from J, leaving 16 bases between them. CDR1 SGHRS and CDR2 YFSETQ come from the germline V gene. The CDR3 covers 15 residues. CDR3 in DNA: TGCGCCAGCAGCCCCTCCGGGACTGAGACCTACGAGCAGTACTTC. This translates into CASSPSGTETYEQYF.